These T cell receptor beta chains were read from a single sample in a study of T cell responses to AZD1222 COVID-19 vaccine. Some clones are missing from TCRdb's copy, which holds only in-frame ones; the method was immunoSEQ multiplex PCR. Among about 160,000 clones listed, 80% to 90% were seen once. Specimen: peripheral blood, collected on day 0 of AZD1222 vaccination. The receptor source for this set is an adult in good health. Each CDR3 is given with its conserved first and last residue. D genes are given only for firm matches. A clone size is listed for some rows: how often the clone was seen (once, few, many), or a class if it is expanded.

TRBD1	TRBV6-5	TRBJ2-5	.	TGTGCCAGCAGTTATGGGACAGGGGGCGTGAAGACCCAGTACTTC	CASSYGTGGVKTQYF
TRBD2	TRBV30	TRBJ2-5	once	TGTGCCTGGGATCGGGGGGGGCCTTTTAGAGAGACCCAGTACTTC	CAWDRGGPFRETQYF
TRBD2	TRBV9	TRBJ2-3	.	TGTGCCAGCAGCGTAGGGCTAGCGGGGGGTATGACAGATACGCAGTATTTT	CASSVGLAGGMTDTQYF
.	TRBV5-4	TRBJ2-4	.	TGTGCCAGCAGCACCCCGGGGCGAAACATTCAGTACTTC	CASSTPGRNIQYF
.	TRBV29-1	TRBJ1-5	.	TGCAGCGTCCGCCTCGCAGGAAATAGCAATCAGCCCCAGCATTTT	CSVRLAGNSNQPQHF
.	TRBV9	TRBJ2-7	.	TGTGCCAGCAGCCCCGCCGGGACGTCTGCCTACGAGCAGTACTTC	CASSPAGTSAYEQYF
.	TRBV7-9	TRBJ1-1	.	TGTGCCAGCAGGGCAGGGAACACTGAAGCTTTCTTT	CASRAGNTEAFF
.	TRBV6-5	TRBJ1-1	.	TGTGCCAGCAGCACCGCCGGGGGGATTGAAGCTTTCTTT	CASSTAGGIEAFF
.	TRBV12-3/TRBV12-4	TRBJ1-2	.	TGTGCCAGCAGTTTGGCAGGGCGGGGTGGCTACACCTTC	CASSLAGRGGYTF
.	TRBV19	TRBJ1-5	.	TGTGCCAGTAGTATTAGGCCTCAGCCCCAGCATTTT	CASSIRPQPQHF
.	TRBV4-2	TRBJ1-5	.	TGTGCCAGCAGCCAAGAGGTCGCGGTTTATAGCAATCAGCCCCAGCATTTT	CASSQEVAVYSNQPQHF
TRBD1	TRBV9	TRBJ1-1	.	TGTGCCAGCAGCGCACGGACAGGGGGAAGGACTGAAGCTTTCTTT	CASSARTGGRTEAFF
.	TRBV19	TRBJ2-7	.	TGTGCCAGTAGTGGGTATCTTAGGGGGGGATTCGAGCAGTACTTC	CASSGYLRGGFEQYF
TRBD1	TRBV10-3	TRBJ1-1	.	TGTGCCATCGGGAGAGACAGGGGTCAAACTGAAGCTTTCTTT	CAIGRDRGQTEAFF
.	TRBV13	TRBJ2-1	.	TGTGCCAGCAGCTCTGGGTGGGATGAGCAGTTCTTC	CASSSGWDEQFF
.	TRBV27	TRBJ2-5	.	TGTGCCAGCAGTTTTTCAGGAATTGGGACCCAGTACTTC	CASSFSGIGTQYF
TRBD1	TRBV29-1	TRBJ2-2	.	TGCAGCGTTCTCAGGGGGATAACCGGGGAGCTGTTTTTT	CSVLRGITGELFF
.	TRBV19	TRBJ1-2	.	TGTGCCAGTAGTATTTGGGGGGCCAGGGACCATGGCTACACCTTC	CASSIWGARDHGYTF
TRBD2	TRBV6-1	TRBJ2-1	once	TGTGCCAGCAGTGAAATGGGACTAGCGGGGGCCAATGAGCAGTTCTTC	CASSEMGLAGANEQFF
.	TRBV7-9	TRBJ2-1	once	TGTGCCAGCAGCTTATGGCAGGGGAGCTCCTACAATGAGCAGTTCTTC	CASSLWQGSSYNEQFF
.	TRBV3-1/TRBV3-2	TRBJ2-3	.	TGTGCCAGCAGCCCCATTTGGATTGTTATAGATACGCAGTATTTT	CASSPIWIVIDTQYF
TRBD2	TRBV2	TRBJ2-1	few	TGTGCCAGCAGCACGGGAGGGACCCAGCAGTTCTTC	CASSTGGTQQFF
TRBD1	TRBV29-1	TRBJ2-7	.	TGCAGCGCCGTCTACAGGGGGGCAGGACTTTACGAGCAGTACTTC	CSAVYRGAGLYEQYF
.	TRBV7-3	TRBJ2-2	.	TGTGCCAGCAGCTTAGCCCTAGCCGGGGAGCTGTTTTTT	CASSLALAGELFF
TRBD1	TRBV27	TRBJ2-7	.	TGTGCCAGCAGTGCCATCGGGACAGGGGCTCCCGAGCAGTACTTC	CASSAIGTGAPEQYF
.	TRBV4-1	TRBJ2-5	.	TGCGCCAGCAGCCAAAGTTTAGGCCCTGAGACCCAGTACTTC	CASSQSLGPETQYF
.	TRBV2	TRBJ2-3	once	TGTGCCAGCAGGGAGAGGGCAGATACGCAGTATTTT	CASRERADTQYF
TRBD1	TRBV6-4	TRBJ2-1	.	TGTGCCAGCAAGATCTGGACAGGGGCCGAGAATGAGCAGTTCTTC	CASKIWTGAENEQFF
TRBD1	TRBV7-8	TRBJ1-5	few	TGTGCCAGCAGCTTAGCGAGGGACAGGGGTCAGCCCCAGCATTTT	CASSLARDRGQPQHF
TRBD1	TRBV19	TRBJ1-1	.	TGTGCCAGTAGTATCTGGACAGGGGTCCACACTGAAGCTTTCTTT	CASSIWTGVHTEAFF
.	TRBV19	TRBJ1-5	.	TGTGCCAGTAGAAATCAGGGGTTGGATCAGCCCCAGCATTTT	CASRNQGLDQPQHF
TRBD2	TRBV6-5	TRBJ2-1	.	TGTGCCACCGGGACTAGCGGATCTCATGACAATGAGCAGTTCTTC	CATGTSGSHDNEQFF
TRBD1	TRBV7-8	TRBJ2-7	.	TGTGCCAGCAGCTTAGCTCGGGGACAGTTGGACGAGCAGTACTTC	CASSLARGQLDEQYF
.	TRBV7-9	TRBJ1-6	.	TGTGCCAGCAGCCCGGGGGGGCGGAGCTTTAATTCACCCCTCCACTTT	CASSPGGRSFNSPLHF
TRBD2	TRBV3-1/TRBV3-2	TRBJ2-1	.	TGTGCCAGCAGCCAAGAGCCTAGCGGGGGGGTCCTTCCATCCTACAATGAGCAGTTCTTC	CASSQEPSGGVLPSYNEQFF
.	TRBV19	TRBJ1-1	.	TGTGCCAGTAGTACGTCGGGGGCCAACACTGAAGCTTTCTTT	CASSTSGANTEAFF
TRBD1	TRBV5-1	TRBJ2-7	.	TGCGCCAGCAGCGCTGGGACAGGGCCAGCCTACGAGCAGTACTTC	CASSAGTGPAYEQYF
.	TRBV7-8	TRBJ1-2	.	TGTGCCAGCAGCTTAGCCCCTCAACAGGGCAGGAACACCTTC	CASSLAPQQGRNTF
TRBD1	TRBV27	TRBJ1-5	.	TGTGCCAGCAGTTTGAGGGGGGACAGGTCTTCTCAGCCCCAGCATTTT	CASSLRGDRSSQPQHF
TRBD2	TRBV7-9	TRBJ2-5	.	TGTGCCAGCAGCCAAGGCGGTAGCGGGGGATACCAAGAGACCCAGTACTTC	CASSQGGSGGYQETQYF
.	TRBV3-1/TRBV3-2	TRBJ2-4	.	TGTGCCAGCAGCCACCTAGGGGCGGGACAGTACTTC	CASSHLGAGQYF
TRBD2	TRBV9	TRBJ2-3	.	TGTGCCAGCAGCGTAGCGGGGGGAGCTAGCACAGATACGCAGTATTTT	CASSVAGGASTDTQYF
TRBD1	TRBV19	TRBJ1-2	.	TGTGCCAGTAGTATGACCGGGACAGGGTATGGCTACACCTTC	CASSMTGTGYGYTF
TRBD2	TRBV6-5	TRBJ2-7	.	TGTGCCAGCACGGGACTAGCGGACGAGCAGTACTTC	CASTGLADEQYF
TRBD2	TRBV6-5	TRBJ2-1	.	TGTGCCAGCAGTTACGGGACTAGCGGGGACAATGAGCAGTTCTTC	CASSYGTSGDNEQFF